This passage covers 8 T cell receptor beta chains from one sample sequenced in a study of T cell repertoires in cytomegalovirus infection. TCRdb used MiXCR to reprocess the reads, holding one entry per CDR3 protein. The table records about 770,000 distinct CDR3 sequences, about 29% of them present only once. The antigens of these receptors remain unknown. This specimen consisted of cultured CD8+ T cells from PBMCs, obtained from culture after CMV antigen stimulation. The source of these receptors is a human donor in good health (CMV status not recorded). Some clones in this sample may be carry-over from other donors' samples.

There are a few counts of this clonotype. This sequence joins TRBV6-1 and TRBJ1-4, with no clear D. The germline CDR1 and CDR2 sequences are MNHNS and SASEGT. The CDR3 runs to 15 residues. The V end was cut by 0 bases, the J end by 6 bases, with 11 bases between. The CDR3 spells CASSEAGPWDEKLFF. The CDR3 DNA follows: TGTGCCAGCAGTGAAGCAGGGCCCTGGGATGAAAAACTGTTTTTT.

This clonotype was found a few times. This sequence joins TRBV10-1 and TRBJ2-7, with D perhaps matching TRBD1 or TRBD2 (5 bases each). Trimming stripped 4 bases from V and 2 bases from J, with 12 bases between. Germline V gives CDR1 WNHNN, CDR2 SYGVQD (reference sequence). The CDR3 is 14 amino acids. CDR3 nucleotides: TGCGCCAGCAGTGTCTCCGGGGCTGCCTACGAGCAGTACTTC. Translated, it gives CASSVSGAAYEQYF.

This sequence joins TRBV28 and TRBJ2-7; 9 nucleotides align to TRBD1. This CDR3 is built from 16 residues. CDR1 MDHEN and CDR2 SYDVKM come from the germline V gene. The J segment lost 4 bases and the V segment lost 4 bases, leaving 11 bases of the junction unmatched. CDR3 sequence reads: CASSWGQGGLQYEQYV. As DNA, the CDR3 is TGTGCCAGCAGTTGGGGACAGGGTGGTTTGCAATACGAGCAGTACGTC.

This clonotype was found a few times. J is TRBJ2-7 and V is TRBV7-8; D might be TRBD1 (6 bases). The CDR3 totals 14 residues. V gave up 5 bases and J gave up 5 bases, with 16 bases separating them. Looked up from germline, CDR1 is SGHVS and CDR2 is FQNEAQ. CDR3 DNA sequence: TGTGCCAGCAGCCTACGAACAGGGAGCGACGAGCAGTACTTC. As protein: CASSLRTGSDEQYF.

This clonotype was detected only a few times. The CDR3 bases are TGTGCATCACGAGTGGACAGCGGTATCACAGATACGCAGTATTTT. This translates into CASRVDSGITDTQYF. V usage is TRBV6-2 or TRBV6-3 and J usage is TRBJ2-3; possible D gene TRBD1, 6 bases. Germline assignment: CDR1 MNHEY and CDR2 SVGEGT. The CDR3 contains 15 residues.

This clonotype was counted a few times. The rearrangement links TRBV27 to TRBJ2-1; D is possibly TRBD1 (5 bases). CDR3 length: 14 amino acids. V lost 2 bases, J lost 3 bases, and 8 bases lay in between. Germline values: CDR1 MNHEY, CDR2 SMNVEV (reference sequence). In DNA, the CDR3 is TGTGCCAGCAGTTTAATGGACAACTACAATGAGCAGTTCTTC. This gives the protein CASSLMDNYNEQFF.

The V gene is TRBV14, the J gene TRBJ2-1, with 15 bases aligning to TRBD2. This CDR3 has 17 amino acids. The germline CDR1 and CDR2 sequences are SGHDN and FVKESK. The V segment lost 4 bases and the J segment 6 bases; nucleotides outside the gene matches: 7. The chain's CDR3 is CASSLRTSGGAFNEQFF. The CDR3 DNA reads TGTGCCAGCAGCCTCCGGACTAGCGGGGGGGCGTTCAATGAGCAGTTCTTC.

This clonotype came up many times. The gene calls are TRBV7-9 and TRBJ2-1, with 7 nucleotides matching TRBD2. Germline V CDR1 and CDR2: SEHNR, FQNEAQ (reference sequence). This CDR3 has 16 residues. V dropped 3 bases and J dropped 2; count of bases not matched to a gene: 7. CDR3 protein: CASSFPSGATYNEQFF. CDR3 sequence (DNA): TGTGCCAGCAGCTTTCCGAGCGGGGCCACCTACAATGAGCAGTTCTTC. The whole variable domain, filled in from reference TRBV7-9 and TRBJ2-1, reads DTGVSQNPRHKITKRGQNVTFRCDPISEHNRLYWYRQTLGQGPEFLTYFQNEAQLEKSRLLSDRFSAERPKGSFSTLEIQRTEQGDSAMYLCASSFPSGATYNEQFFGPGTRLTVL.